This TCR beta chain stems from a study of cytomegalovirus exposure and HLA in healthy donors. Broader study findings: Previous analysis showed most TCR beta V segments were productive about 87% or about 30% of the time.

It was with 60 Vbeta and 13 Jbeta primers that the PCR ran. Only in-frame clones appear in the TCRdb table, and some are missing; sequencing was by immunoSEQ multiplex PCR. The data contain about 150,000 clones, roughly 70% of them singletons. The CDR3 runs to 12 residues. Per germline, CDR1 SEHNR and CDR2 FQNEAQ (reference sequence). V was clipped by 5 bases and J by 5 bases; unmatched bases: 3. Of note for this clone: What it binds is unknown.

The chain combines TRBV7-9 with TRBJ2-7, with 7 bases fitting TRBD1. The sequence was obtained from a man younger than 45 in good health and CMV-seropositive. Material: PBMCs. The CDR3 DNA reads TGTGCCAGCAGCAGAACAGGGGACGAGCAGTACTTC. Its protein is CASSRTGDEQYF.